The rows below give T cell receptor beta chains drawn from one sample of a study of cytomegalovirus exposure and HLA in healthy donors. TCRdb's copy holds only in-frame clones and misses some; the assay was immunoSEQ multiplex PCR. The data contain under 300,000 clones, roughly 70% of them singletons. Sequencing input: PBMCs. These receptors all come from a female donor in good health and CMV-seronegative. Each CDR3 is given with its conserved first and last residue. D genes are given only for firm matches. A clone size is listed for some rows: how often the clone was seen (once, few, many), or a class if it is expanded.

clone_size	j_call	v_call	d_call	cdr3_nt	cdr3_aa
.	TRBJ2-7	TRBV11-3	.	TGTGCCAGCAGCTTTCGGGGGTCCTACGAGCAGTACTTC	CASSFRGSYEQYF
.	TRBJ1-3	TRBV12-5	.	TGTGCTAGTGGCCAAGGGGGCTCTGGAAACACCATATATTTT	CASGQGGSGNTIYF
.	TRBJ2-3	TRBV10-3	TRBD2	TGTGCCATCAGTGAGTCGACTAGCGGGGTCACAGATACGCAGTATTTT	CAISESTSGVTDTQYF
few	TRBJ1-2	TRBV5-1	TRBD1	TGCGCCAGCAGCGGACAGGGGAGCGACTCTATGGGCTACACCTTC	CASSGQGSDSMGYTF
.	TRBJ2-5	TRBV7-9	.	TGTGCCAGCACGCTGGCGGGGCAAGAGACCCAGTACTTC	CASTLAGQETQYF
.	TRBJ2-7	TRBV5-1	TRBD2	TGCGCCAGCAGTACAGAAACGGGACTAGCGGGAGACGAGCAGTACTTC	CASSTETGLAGDEQYF
once	TRBJ2-1	TRBV7-2	TRBD2	TGTGCCAGCAGCACAACTAGCGGGAATTACAATGAGCAGTTCTTC	CASSTTSGNYNEQFF
.	TRBJ2-2	TRBV9	TRBD2	TGTGCCAGCAGCGCCCCGCGGGGACTAGACACCGGGGAGCTGTTTTTT	CASSAPRGLDTGELFF
.	TRBJ2-3	TRBV6-1	TRBD2	TGTGCCAGCAGTGAACCGGGACTAGCGGGAGGGTGGGGCGCAGATACGCAGTATTTT	CASSEPGLAGGWGADTQYF
.	TRBJ1-5	TRBV15	.	TGTGCCACCTCAACGGGAGGGCAGCCCCAGCATTTT	CATSTGGQPQHF
.	TRBJ2-7	TRBV12-2	.	TGTGCAAGTCGCCCACCCTTCCTACACGAGCAGTACTTC	CASRPPFLHEQYF
.	TRBJ1-2	TRBV5-4	TRBD1	TGTGCCAGCAGCCTACGGACAGGGACCGGCTATGGCTACACCTTC	CASSLRTGTGYGYTF
.	TRBJ1-4	TRBV15	TRBD1	TGTGCCACCAGCAGAGGGAAACAGGGGACTAATGAAAAACTGTTTTTT	CATSRGKQGTNEKLFF
.	TRBJ2-7	TRBV11-3	TRBD2	TGTGCCAGCAGCTTAGAGAGCGGGATGCCCTACGAGCAGTACTTC	CASSLESGMPYEQYF
.	TRBJ1-3	TRBV5-8	.	TGTGCCAGCAGCTACACCGCAGGAAGTGGAAACACCATATATTTT	CASSYTAGSGNTIYF
few	TRBJ2-7	TRBV5-1	TRBD1	TGCGCCAGCAGCTCTCCGAAAGGACAGGGATTCGATGACTACGAGCAGTACTTC	CASSSPKGQGFDDYEQYF
.	TRBJ2-5	TRBV6-6	TRBD2	TGTGCCAGCAGTTCGGGACTAGCGGGGGTACAAGAGACCCAGTACTTC	CASSSGLAGVQETQYF
.	TRBJ1-2	TRBV5-6	.	TGTGCCAGCACCGACGGGATCCGGTATGGCTACACCTTC	CASTDGIRYGYTF
.	TRBJ2-5	TRBV5-1	TRBD2	TGCGCCAGCAGCTTGTCGGGAGGGGCGGAGCAGTACTTC	CASSLSGGAEQYF
.	TRBJ2-2	TRBV6-1	TRBD2	TGTGCCGGGACCGGGACTAGCGGGAGCGTACGGGAGCTGTTTTTT	CAGTGTSGSVRELFF
once	TRBJ2-3	TRBV6-5	.	TGTGCCAGCAGTTACCAGCGGGGCACAGATACGCAGTATTTT	CASSYQRGTDTQYF
.	TRBJ2-7	TRBV5-1	TRBD1	TGCGCCAGCAGCTTGACAACAGGGGGTTACGAGCAGTACTTC	CASSLTTGGYEQYF
.	TRBJ2-7	TRBV7-9	TRBD1	TGTGCCAGCAGCTTGGGGGTGGGACAGGGTTCCTACGAGCAGTACTTC	CASSLGVGQGSYEQYF
.	TRBJ2-2	TRBV30	.	TGTGCCTGGGGCCGGGGGATTTTTTACACCGGGGAGCTGTTTTTT	CAWGRGIFYTGELFF
.	TRBJ2-7	TRBV9	.	TGTGCCAGCAGCGTAGACCCGGCGGGACCGGCTTTCTCCTACGAGCAGTACTTC	CASSVDPAGPAFSYEQYF
.	TRBJ2-7	TRBV2	.	TGTGCCAGCGACCGGGACTCCTACGAGCAGTACTTC	CASDRDSYEQYF
.	TRBJ1-4	TRBV21-1	.	TGTGCCAGCAGCAACTCCCGGACGGGAAGTTTCCCTAAAGAAAAACTGTTTTTT	CASSNSRTGSFPKEKLFF
.	TRBJ1-2	TRBV27	.	TGTGCCAGCAGTTCTGACAGAGCTAACTATGGCTACACCTTC	CASSSDRANYGYTF
.	TRBJ2-7	TRBV9	TRBD2	TGTGCCAGCAGCGTATGGGGGACTAGCACCTACGAGCAGTACTTC	CASSVWGTSTYEQYF
.	TRBJ2-7	TRBV25-1	.	TGTGCCAGCAGTGAGGTGGGCCTCCATCTGAACGAGCAGTACTTC	CASSEVGLHLNEQYF
.	TRBJ2-1	TRBV11-2	TRBD2	TGTGCCAGCAGCTTAAGTGCGGGAGGGCTCGATGAGCAGTTCTTC	CASSLSAGGLDEQFF
.	TRBJ1-2	TRBV6-5	.	TGTGCCAGCAGATCCCGGGGGGGAAGCGGTGGCTACACCTTC	CASRSRGGSGGYTF
.	TRBJ2-2	TRBV30	TRBD1	TGTGCCTGGAAGCGGGACAGGGGGACCGGGGAGCTGTTTTTT	CAWKRDRGTGELFF
.	TRBJ1-1	TRBV5-1	.	TGCGCCAGCAGCTCGTGGACGGGAAGGAACACTGAAGCTTTCTTT	CASSSWTGRNTEAFF
.	TRBJ2-7	TRBV6-1	TRBD2	TGTGCCAGCAGTGAACTAGCGGTGAACTACGAGCAGTACTTC	CASSELAVNYEQYF
.	TRBJ2-1	TRBV6-1	.	TGTGCCAGCAGTGAATACGGGATGGGTGAGCAGTTCTTC	CASSEYGMGEQFF
few	TRBJ1-1	TRBV10-3	.	TGTGCCATCAGTGAGTCGGGCATTGAAGCTTTCTTT	CAISESGIEAFF
once	TRBJ2-1	TRBV6-5	.	TGTGCCACAGACTCCTACAATGAGCAGTTCTTC	CATDSYNEQFF
once	TRBJ1-1	TRBV10-2	.	TGCGCCAGCAGTGAGGCAGGTCGGAACACTGAAGCTTTCTTT	CASSEAGRNTEAFF
.	TRBJ1-3	TRBV4-1	.	TGCGCCAGCAGCCAAGATTTGACAGGAACTGGAAACACCATATATTTT	CASSQDLTGTGNTIYF